This passage covers 17 T cell receptor beta chains from one sample sequenced in a study of blood T cell repertoires in COVID-19. Produced via immunoSEQ multiplex PCR; TCRdb's table is partial and in-frame only. The table records around 35,000 clones, 90% of them present only once. The sample consisted of peripheral blood. Receptor source: a human donor in a cohort sampled during active COVID-19.

The V gene is TRBV18, the J gene TRBJ1-5; possible D gene TRBD1, 5 bases. The V gene lost 3 bases and the J gene lost 5 bases, with 17 bases spanning the gap. Germline assignment: CDR1 KGHSH and CDR2 LQKENI. This CDR3 region has 16 residues. In nucleotides, the CDR3 is TGTGCCAGCTCACCTGCCGACAGCCGGTGGGATCAGCCCCAGCATTTT. This encodes CASSPADSRWDQPQHF.

The gene calls are TRBV9 and TRBJ2-2; 8 bases are shared with TRBD2. The CDR3 length is 15 residues. CDR1 and CDR2 (germline): SGDLS, YYNGEE. V was pared by 2 bases and J by 4 bases, with 4 bases of the junction left unmatched. For the CDR3, the DNA is TGTGCCAGCAGCGTCGACGGGGGGGGCACCGGGGAGCTGTTTTTT. It specifies CASSVDGGGTGELFF. The variable domain in full, completed from reference TRBV9 and TRBJ2-2, reads DSGVTQTPKHLITATGQRVTLRCSPRSGDLSVYWYQQSLDQGLQFLIQYYNGEERAKGNILERFSAQQFPDLHSELNLSSLELGDSALYFCASSVDGGGTGELFFGEGSRLTVL.

The chain joins TRBV6-2 or TRBV6-3 to TRBJ1-2, with 8 bases aligning to TRBD1. The V and J ends lost 6 bases and 5 bases, in that order; junction bases with no gene match: 5. Germline-derived CDR1 and CDR2 are MNHEY and SVGEGT. The CDR3 is made up of 13 amino acids. CDR3 loop: CASSWGQEYGYTF. For the CDR3, the DNA is TGTGCCAGCAGCTGGGGACAGGAATATGGCTACACCTTC.

The V and J genes are TRBV11-3 and TRBJ2-5; 9 bases agree with TRBD2. This CDR3 has 15 residues. Germline CDR1 SGHNT, CDR2 YENEEA. The junction had 6 bases not matched to a gene; V was cut back by 2 bases and J by 5 bases. CDR3 sequence: CASSLLAGARETQYF. The CDR3 DNA is TGTGCCAGCAGCTTATTAGCGGGAGCAAGGGAGACCCAGTACTTC.

V gene TRBV5-4 combines with J gene TRBJ2-7; 7 bases are shared with TRBD1. Losses at the gene ends were 4 bases for V and 0 bases for J; bases not matched to a gene: 4. The CDR3 totals 14 residues. From germline, CDR1 is SGHNT and CDR2 YYREEE (reference sequence). In DNA form, the CDR3 reads TGTGCCAGCAGCCTGGACAGGAGCTCCTACGAGCAGTACTTC. It encodes CASSLDRSSYEQYF. Supplemented by reference TRBV5-4 and TRBJ2-7, the full variable domain reads ETGVTQSPTHLIKTRGQQVTLRCSSQSGHNTVSWYQQALGQGPQFIFQYYREEENGRGNFPPRFSGLQFPNYSSELNVNALELDDSALYLCASSLDRSSYEQYFGPGTRLTVT.

Comments on this clone: At one end the junction does not follow the germline gene, possibly because of a read error. V is TRBV3-1 (or the pseudogene TRBV3-2) and J is TRBJ2-7; 8 bases line up with TRBD2. CDR1 and CDR2 (germline): LGHDT, YNNKEL (reference sequence). The CDR3 sequence is 17 residues long. In DNA form, the CDR3 reads TGTGCCAGCAGCGGGGGTACTAGCGGAGCTTACTCCTACGAGCGGTACTTC. Translation gives CASSGGTSGAYSYERYF.

This clone was found once. The chain couples TRBV19 to TRBJ1-3; 9 bases are a match to TRBD1. CDR3 length equals 16 residues. The junction had 17 bases not matched to a gene; V was cut back by 6 bases and J by 11 bases. CDR1 is LNHDA, CDR2 SQIVND, per germline (reference sequence). The CDR3 DNA sequence: TGTGCCAGTAGCCAGGGCCGGGGACAGGGACGCCGCGCCATATATTTT. This translates into CASSQGRGQGRRAIYF.

The V and J genes are TRBV27 and TRBJ1-1; D remains unclear. CDR1 is MNHEY and CDR2 is SMNVEV in the germline V gene (reference sequence). This CDR3 spans 13 amino acids. V was shortened by 2 bases and J by 4 bases, with 8 bases between the two germline ends. The CDR3 DNA is TGTGCCAGCAGTTTACAGGAATCCACTGAAGCTTTCTTT. It specifies CASSLQESTEAFF.

The chain employs TRBV11-2 and TRBJ2-5; D unclear. CDR3 length equals 14 residues. CDR1 and CDR2 (germline): SGHAT, FQNNGV. V gave up 1 base and J gave up 3 bases, with 9 bases separating them. This chain's CDR3 is CASSLGAPEETQYF. In nucleotides, the CDR3 is TGTGCCAGCAGCTTAGGAGCGCCGGAAGAGACCCAGTACTTC.

The chain uses TRBV4-2 and TRBJ1-4; TRBD1 is a possible D gene (6 bases). The germline V and J ends were trimmed by 0 bases and 4 bases, with 9 bases remaining between them. The germline V gene has CDR1 LGHNA and CDR2 YNFKEQ. CDR3 length: 15 residues. The CDR3 region has the DNA TGTGCCAGCAGCCAAGACGGACAGATTAATGAAAAACTGTTTTTT. Translated, it gives CASSQDGQINEKLFF.

This rearrangement joins TRBV29-1 to TRBJ2-1; D gene ambiguous. The germline V gene encodes CDR1 SQVTM and CDR2 ANQGSEA. This CDR3 is 14 amino acids long. Trimming removed 3 bases at V and 1 base at J, with 10 bases between. CDR3 protein: CSVETLLSYNEQFF. The CDR3 DNA sequence: TGCAGCGTTGAGACTCTACTTTCCTACAATGAGCAGTTCTTC.

The genes are TRBV18 and TRBJ1-2, with unresolved D. CDR1 is KGHSH and CDR2 is LQKENI in the germline V gene. The length of the CDR3 is 15 residues. V was cut by 3 bases and J by 1 base, with 12 bases left in between. For the CDR3, the DNA is TGTGCCAGCTCACCGAAAAGAGAGTTTAACTATGGCTACACCTTC. It specifies CASSPKREFNYGYTF.

The chain has TRBV30 and TRBJ2-3, with 9 bases that match TRBD1. V lost 7 bases and J lost 3; bases outside the gene matches: 5. This CDR3 is built from 13 residues. CDR1 is GTSNPN, CDR2 SVGIG, per germline (reference sequence). For the CDR3, the DNA is TGTGCCTCAGGGACAGGGAATACAGATACGCAGTATTTT. This encodes CASGTGNTDTQYF.

The chain uses TRBV28 and TRBJ2-7, with 8 bases fitting TRBD2. CDR1 is MDHEN, CDR2 SYDVKM, per germline. The CDR3 runs to 15 residues. The junction had 12 bases not matched to a gene; V was cut back by 4 bases and J by 7 bases. The CDR3 reads CASSSPASGSGEQYF. The CDR3, as DNA: TGTGCCAGCAGTTCCCCAGCTAGCGGGTCTGGGGAGCAGTACTTC.

The chain joins TRBV5-4 to TRBJ2-6, with D hard to call. V gave up 0 bases and J gave up 2 bases, with 6 bases separating them. The CDR3 is 15 residues long. CDR1 and CDR2 from the germline V gene are SGHNT and YYREEE (reference sequence). CDR3 in amino acids: CASSLVRPGANVLTF. The CDR3 bases are TGTGCCAGCAGCTTGGTCAGGCCTGGGGCCAACGTCCTGACTTTC. The whole variable domain, filled in from reference TRBV5-4 and TRBJ2-6, reads ETGVTQSPTHLIKTRGQQVTLRCSSQSGHNTVSWYQQALGQGPQFIFQYYREEENGRGNFPPRFSGLQFPNYSSELNVNALELDDSALYLCASSLVRPGANVLTFGAGSRLTVL.

The genes are TRBV19 and TRBJ2-1; D is perhaps TRBD2 (6 bases). Trimming took 5 bases from V and 1 from J, leaving 9 bases between them. CDR3 size: 14 residues. CDR1 LNHDA and CDR2 SQIVND come from the germline V gene (reference sequence). CDR3 coding DNA: TGTGCCAGTAGTCGGGAGTTATCCTACAATGAGCAGTTCTTC. Its protein product is CASSRELSYNEQFF.

The chain links TRBV5-4 to TRBJ1-2, with 8 bases aligning to TRBD1. The CDR3 sequence is 15 residues long. Germline V CDR1 and CDR2: SGHNT, YYREEE (reference sequence). V lost 0 bases to trimming and J lost 2 bases; unmatched junction nucleotides: 3. The CDR3 bases are TGTGCCAGCAGCTTGGAGTCAGGGGGCAACTATGGCTACACCTTC. This sequence encodes CASSLESGGNYGYTF.